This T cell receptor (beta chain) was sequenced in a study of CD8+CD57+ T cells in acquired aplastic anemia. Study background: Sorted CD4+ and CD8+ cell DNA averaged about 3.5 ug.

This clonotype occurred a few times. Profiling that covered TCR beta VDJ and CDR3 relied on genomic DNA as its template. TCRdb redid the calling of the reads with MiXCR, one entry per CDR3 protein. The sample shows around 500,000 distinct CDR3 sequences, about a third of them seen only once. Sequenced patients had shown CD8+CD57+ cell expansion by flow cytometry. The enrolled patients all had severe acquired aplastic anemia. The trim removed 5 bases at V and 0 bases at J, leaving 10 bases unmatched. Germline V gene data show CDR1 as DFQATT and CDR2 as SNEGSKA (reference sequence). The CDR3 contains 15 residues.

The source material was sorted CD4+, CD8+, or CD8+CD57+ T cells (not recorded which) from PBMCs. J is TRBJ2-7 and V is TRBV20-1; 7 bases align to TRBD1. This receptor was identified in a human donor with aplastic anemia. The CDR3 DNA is TGCAGTGCTCCGGGAACCCGGACAGGCTCCTACGAGCAGTACTTC. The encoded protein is CSAPGTRTGSYEQYF.